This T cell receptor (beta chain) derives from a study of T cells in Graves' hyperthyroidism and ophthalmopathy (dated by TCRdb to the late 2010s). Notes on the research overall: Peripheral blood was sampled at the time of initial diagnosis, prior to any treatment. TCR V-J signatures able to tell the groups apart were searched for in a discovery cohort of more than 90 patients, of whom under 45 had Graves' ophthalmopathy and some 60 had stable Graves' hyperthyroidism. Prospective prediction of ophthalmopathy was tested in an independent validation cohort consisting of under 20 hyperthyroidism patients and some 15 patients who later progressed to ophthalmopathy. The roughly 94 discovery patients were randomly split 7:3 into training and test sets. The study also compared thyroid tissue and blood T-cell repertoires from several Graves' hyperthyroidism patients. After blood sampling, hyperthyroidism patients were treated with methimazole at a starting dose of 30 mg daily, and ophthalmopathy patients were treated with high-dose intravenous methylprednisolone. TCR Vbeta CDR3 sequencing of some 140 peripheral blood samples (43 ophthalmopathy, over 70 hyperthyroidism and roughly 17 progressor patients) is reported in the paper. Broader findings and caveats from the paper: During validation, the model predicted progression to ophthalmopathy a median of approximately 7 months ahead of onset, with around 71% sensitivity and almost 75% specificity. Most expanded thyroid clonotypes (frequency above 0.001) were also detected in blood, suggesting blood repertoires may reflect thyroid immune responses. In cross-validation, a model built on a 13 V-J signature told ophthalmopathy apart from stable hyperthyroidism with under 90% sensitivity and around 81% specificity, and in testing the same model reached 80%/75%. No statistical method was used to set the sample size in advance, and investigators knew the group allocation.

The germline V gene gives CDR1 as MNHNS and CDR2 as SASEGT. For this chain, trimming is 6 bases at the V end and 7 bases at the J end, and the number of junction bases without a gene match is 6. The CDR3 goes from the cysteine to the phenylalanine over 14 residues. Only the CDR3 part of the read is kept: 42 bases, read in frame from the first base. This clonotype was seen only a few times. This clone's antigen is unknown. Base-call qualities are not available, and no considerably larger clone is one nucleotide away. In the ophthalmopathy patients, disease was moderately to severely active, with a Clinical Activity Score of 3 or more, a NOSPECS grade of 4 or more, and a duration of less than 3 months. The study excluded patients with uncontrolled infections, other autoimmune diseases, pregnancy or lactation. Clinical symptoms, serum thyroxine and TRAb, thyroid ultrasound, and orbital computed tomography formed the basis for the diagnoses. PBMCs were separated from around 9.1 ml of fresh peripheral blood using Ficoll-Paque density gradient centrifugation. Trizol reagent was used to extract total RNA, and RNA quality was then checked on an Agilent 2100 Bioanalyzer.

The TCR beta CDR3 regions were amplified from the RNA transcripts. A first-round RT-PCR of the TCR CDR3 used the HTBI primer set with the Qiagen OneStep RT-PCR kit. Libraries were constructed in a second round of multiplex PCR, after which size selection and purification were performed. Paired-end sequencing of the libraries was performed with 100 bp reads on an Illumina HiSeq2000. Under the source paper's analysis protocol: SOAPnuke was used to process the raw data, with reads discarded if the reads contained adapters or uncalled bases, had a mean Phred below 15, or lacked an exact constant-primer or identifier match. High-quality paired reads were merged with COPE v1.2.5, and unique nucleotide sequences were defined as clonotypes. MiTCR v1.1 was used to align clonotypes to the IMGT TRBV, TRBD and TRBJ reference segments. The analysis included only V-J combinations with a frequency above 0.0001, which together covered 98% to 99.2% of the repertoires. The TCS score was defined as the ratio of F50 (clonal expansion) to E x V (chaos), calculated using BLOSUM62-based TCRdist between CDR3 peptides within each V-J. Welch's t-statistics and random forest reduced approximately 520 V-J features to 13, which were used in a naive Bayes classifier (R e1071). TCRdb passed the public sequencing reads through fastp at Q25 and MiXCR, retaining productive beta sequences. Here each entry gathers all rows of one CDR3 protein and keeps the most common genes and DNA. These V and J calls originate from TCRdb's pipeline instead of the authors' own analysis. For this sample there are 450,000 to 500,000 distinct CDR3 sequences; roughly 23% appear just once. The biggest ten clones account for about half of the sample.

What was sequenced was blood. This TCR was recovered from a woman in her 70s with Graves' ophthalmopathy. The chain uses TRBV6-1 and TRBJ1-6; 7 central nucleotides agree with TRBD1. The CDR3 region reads CASRPGTANSPLHF. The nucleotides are TGTGCCAGCAGACCAGGGACAGCAAATTCACCCCTCCACTTT.